This T cell receptor beta chain comes out of a study of T cell responses to AZD1222 COVID-19 vaccine. Study results and limitations: Only a handful of people who got AZD1222 tested seropositive at baseline.

For this clone: Its target is not known.

Measured with immunoSEQ multiplex PCR; TCRdb has only the in-frame clones, and not every one. The top ten clones hold approximately 3.5% of a sample with some 150,000 clones, 88% of them seen once. The V end was cut by 6 bases, the J end by 2 bases, with 12 bases between. In germline, CDR1 is MNHEY, CDR2 SMNVEV (reference sequence). This CDR3 is built from 14 residues. The source is an adult in good health. V and J are TRBV27 and TRBJ2-3, with D possibly called TRBD1 or TRBD2 (6 bases each). The material was peripheral blood, obtained on day 0 of AZD1222 vaccination. CDR3 DNA: TGTGCCAGCAGGGAGGCGGGACACACAGATACGCAGTATTTT. Residues: CASREAGHTDTQYF.